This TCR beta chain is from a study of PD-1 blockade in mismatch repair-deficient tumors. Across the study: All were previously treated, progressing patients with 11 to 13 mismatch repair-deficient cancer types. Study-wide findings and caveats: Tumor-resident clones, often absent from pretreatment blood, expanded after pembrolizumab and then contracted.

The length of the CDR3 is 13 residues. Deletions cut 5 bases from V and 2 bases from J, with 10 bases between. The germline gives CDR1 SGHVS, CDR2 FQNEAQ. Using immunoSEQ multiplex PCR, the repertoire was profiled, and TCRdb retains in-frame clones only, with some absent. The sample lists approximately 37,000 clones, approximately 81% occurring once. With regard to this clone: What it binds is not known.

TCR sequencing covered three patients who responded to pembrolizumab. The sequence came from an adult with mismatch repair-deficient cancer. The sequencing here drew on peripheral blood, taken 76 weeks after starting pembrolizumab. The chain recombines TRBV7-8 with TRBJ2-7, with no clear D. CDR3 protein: CASSPGRAYEQYF. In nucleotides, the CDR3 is TGTGCCAGCAGCCCAGGACGGGCCTACGAGCAGTACTTC.